The TCR beta chain under discussion was sequenced for a study of control samples from healthy donors and cancer patients. Here immunoSEQ multiplex PCR was the method, and the copy in TCRdb shows in-frame clones only, minus some. The table lists about 96,000 clones, approximately 95% of them singletons. CDR3 length: 15 amino acids. V was pared by 2 bases and J by 8 bases, with 10 bases of the junction left unmatched. Looked up from germline, CDR1 is SGHTA and CDR2 is FQGNSA. The receptor was derived from a man aged 18-30 years in good health. The sample comprised blood. The genes are TRBV7-2 and TRBJ1-2; 8 nucleotides align to TRBD1. The CDR3 region is CASSLSSGQGKGYTF. The CDR3, as DNA: TGTGCCAGCAGCTTATCTAGTGGACAGGGAAAAGGCTACACCTTC. Full variable domain (outside the CDR3, taken from reference TRBV7-2 and TRBJ1-2): GAGVSQSPSNKVTEKGKDVELRCDPISGHTALYWYRQSLGQGLEFLIYFQGNSAPDKSGLPSDRFSAERTGGSVSTLTIQRTQQEDSAVYLCASSLSSGQGKGYTFGSGTRLTVV.